These 24 T cell receptor beta chains share one sample of origin, sequenced in a study of T cells expressing NK-cell markers. TCRdb re-called the 5' RACE reads; every CDR3 protein appears as one record, without DNA. The sample table includes around 550,000 distinct CDR3 sequences. Sequenced: blood T cells: a sorted CD56 or NKG2C T cell subset, CD4+ or CD8+ T cells, or bulk PBMC T cells (not recorded which). The source is a man between 18 and 35 years old in good health.

The rearrangement links TRBV19 to TRBJ1-4; TCRdb picks TRBD1, but there is no DNA to check that call. From germline, CDR1 is LNHDA and CDR2 SQIVND (reference sequence). This CDR3 comprises 15 residues. The CDR3 reads CASRTDRRTNEKLFF.

This chain links TRBV18 with TRBJ2-7; there is no DNA to check the TCRdb D call of TRBD1. Looked up from germline, CDR1 is KGHSH and CDR2 is LQKENI. The CDR3 has 15 amino acids. CDR3 protein: CASSTERGSSYEQYF.

The chain recombines TRBV12-3 or TRBV12-4 with TRBJ2-1; TCRdb names TRBD2, which stays unverified in the absence of DNA. The CDR3 covers 20 residues. CDR3 sequence: CASRRTGTSGTPGRYNEQFF.

The chain links TRBV25-1 to TRBJ2-5; TCRdb selects TRBD1, and the lack of DNA leaves this call unchecked. Germline V CDR1 and CDR2: MGHDK, SYGVNS. The CDR3 loop spans 13 amino acids. CDR3 sequence: CASLGRGEETQYF.

The J gene is TRBJ2-7, the V gene TRBV28; there is no DNA to check the TCRdb D call of TRBD2. CDR3 length: 11 residues. The V gene's germline CDR1 is MDHEN and CDR2 SYDVKM. The CDR3 protein is CASSLSERNYF.

The chain couples TRBV12-3 or TRBV12-4 to TRBJ1-6; TCRdb returns TRBD1, unconfirmable since there is no DNA. The CDR3 is made up of 15 amino acids. The CDR3 sequence is CASSLGQGANSPLHF.

The V call is TRBV20-1, the J call TRBJ2-2; the D gene TCRdb calls, TRBD1, cannot be checked with no DNA. The CDR3 is 17 amino acids. Looked up from germline, CDR1 is DFQATT and CDR2 is SNEGSKA (reference sequence). CDR3 sequence: CSATKATLGGNTGELFF.

The chain employs TRBV12-3 or TRBV12-4 and TRBJ2-3; TCRdb returns TRBD2, unconfirmable since there is no DNA. The CDR3 contains 17 residues. The CDR3 reads CASSLMGGRAHSDTQYF.

The rearrangement links TRBV18 to TRBJ2-1; checking the TCRdb D call of TRBD1 is not possible without DNA. CDR1 is KGHSH and CDR2 is LQKENI in the germline V gene. The CDR3 covers 16 residues. The CDR3 loop is CASSPLRDRGLDEQFF.

The CDR3 here is CASAVLPGRAGELFF. V and J are TRBV7-8 and TRBJ2-2; checking the TCRdb D call of TRBD1 is not possible without DNA. CDR1 and CDR2 from the germline V gene are SGHVS and FQNEAQ. There are 15 residues in the CDR3.

The J gene is TRBJ2-5, the V gene TRBV20-1; TCRdb reports TRBD1, a call that lacks DNA to check it against. Looked up from germline, CDR1 is DFQATT and CDR2 is SNEGSKA (reference sequence). CDR3 length: 17 amino acids. The CDR3 loop reads CSARGGRTSLSQETQYF.

V is TRBV27 and J is TRBJ2-1. CDR1 MNHEY and CDR2 SMNVEV come from the germline V gene (reference sequence). This CDR3 is built from 17 residues. The CDR3 spells CASSVLGWGSTINEQFF.

The chain has TRBV5-1 and TRBJ2-2. This CDR3 spans 11 amino acids. Germline V gene lookup returns CDR1 SGHRS and CDR2 YFSETQ. The CDR3 here is CASSSTGELFF.

The chain is built from TRBV5-4 and TRBJ2-7; TCRdb's D call of TRBD2 is untestable without DNA. The CDR3 covers 15 residues. Germline V CDR1 and CDR2: SGHNT, YYREEE (reference sequence). CDR3 region: CASSSGAGADYEQYF.

The chain recombines TRBV5-1 with TRBJ2-3; TCRdb returns TRBD1, unconfirmable since there is no DNA. Per germline, CDR1 SGHRS and CDR2 YFSETQ. The CDR3 length is 15 residues. CDR3 residues: CASSLQRGPTDTQYF.

The chain employs TRBV4-2 and TRBJ2-3; TCRdb calls TRBD2, which cannot be checked without DNA. The CDR3 contains 15 residues. The germline gives CDR1 LGHNA, CDR2 YNFKEQ. The chain's CDR3 is CASSPSSGHTDTQYF.

The J gene is TRBJ2-7, the V gene TRBV6-6; TCRdb selects TRBD2, and the lack of DNA leaves this call unchecked. Germline loops: CDR1 MNHNY, CDR2 SVGAGI (reference sequence). This CDR3 has 12 amino acids. CDR3 amino acids: CASRKPSAEQYF.

The chain recombines TRBV27 with TRBJ2-7; TCRdb reports TRBD1, a call that lacks DNA to check it against. CDR3 length: 15 amino acids. Germline CDR1 and CDR2: MNHEY and SMNVEV (reference sequence). CDR3 region: CASSPRDRGSYEQYF.

The chain recombines TRBV20-1 with TRBJ2-1. Germline CDR1 and CDR2: DFQATT and SNEGSKA (reference sequence). This CDR3 has 16 residues. CDR3 residues: CSARDPLADSFNEQFF.

The gene calls are TRBV7-9 and TRBJ2-1; TCRdb proposes TRBD1, but this gene call is untestable without DNA. Germline loops: CDR1 SEHNR, CDR2 FQNEAQ (reference sequence). CDR3 length: 15 residues. CDR3 sequence reads: CASSSRGVRVGAPFF.

V is TRBV27 and J is TRBJ2-2. The CDR3 consists of 17 residues. Germline values: CDR1 MNHEY, CDR2 SMNVEV (reference sequence). The CDR3 is CASSPSWKGARTGELFF.

The chain combines TRBV24-1 with TRBJ2-1; TCRdb outputs TRBD1, but without DNA this stays unchecked. CDR1 is KGHDR and CDR2 is SFDVKD in the germline V gene. The CDR3 is 14 amino acids. CDR3 sequence: CATSDTQGRNEQFF.

This CDR3 reads CASSIVGGGTGANVLTF. V and J are TRBV19 and TRBJ2-6; TCRdb lists TRBD1, though no DNA is available to test this call. The CDR3 extends over 17 amino acids. The germline CDR1 and CDR2 sequences are LNHDA and SQIVND (reference sequence). The variable domain in full, with the rest retrieved from reference TRBV19 and TRBJ2-6, is DGGITQSPKYLFRKEGQNVTLSCEQNLNHDAMYWYRQDPGQGLRLIYYSQIVNDFQKGDIAEGYSVSREKKESFPLTVTSAQKNPTAFYLCASSIVGGGTGANVLTFGAGSRLTVL.

The rearrangement uses TRBV27 and TRBJ2-1; the TRBD1 assignment by TCRdb is unverifiable without DNA. The CDR3 sequence is 15 residues long. Germline assignment: CDR1 MNHEY and CDR2 SMNVEV (reference sequence). The CDR3: CASSFPGQTYNEQFF.